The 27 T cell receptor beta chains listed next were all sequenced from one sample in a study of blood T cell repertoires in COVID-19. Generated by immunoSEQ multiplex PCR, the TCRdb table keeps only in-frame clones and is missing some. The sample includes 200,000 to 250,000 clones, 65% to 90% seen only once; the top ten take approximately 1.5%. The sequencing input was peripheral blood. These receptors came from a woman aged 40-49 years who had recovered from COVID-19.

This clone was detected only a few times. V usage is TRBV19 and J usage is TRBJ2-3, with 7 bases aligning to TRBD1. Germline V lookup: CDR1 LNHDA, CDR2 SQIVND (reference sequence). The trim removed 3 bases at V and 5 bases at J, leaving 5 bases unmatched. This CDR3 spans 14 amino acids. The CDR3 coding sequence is TGTGCCAGTAGTATCGCAGGGGGTCTAGATACGCAGTATTTT. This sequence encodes CASSIAGGLDTQYF.

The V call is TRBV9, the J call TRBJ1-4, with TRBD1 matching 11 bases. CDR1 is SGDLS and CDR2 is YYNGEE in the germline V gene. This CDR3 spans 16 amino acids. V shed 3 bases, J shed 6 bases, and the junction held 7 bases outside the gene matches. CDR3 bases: TGTGCCAGCAGCGCCCGGACAGGGGGCCATGATGAAAAACTGTTTTTT. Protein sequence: CASSARTGGHDEKLFF.

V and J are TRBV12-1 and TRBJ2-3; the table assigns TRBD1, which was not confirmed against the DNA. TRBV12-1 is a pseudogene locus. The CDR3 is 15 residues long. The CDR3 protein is CASSLSRGLSDTQYF. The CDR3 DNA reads TGTGCCAGCAGCTTAAGCAGGGGGCTGTCAGATACGCAGTATTTT.

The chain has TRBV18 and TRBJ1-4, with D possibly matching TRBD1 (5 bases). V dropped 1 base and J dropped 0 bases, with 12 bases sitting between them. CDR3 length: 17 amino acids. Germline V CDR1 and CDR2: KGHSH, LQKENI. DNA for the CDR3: TGTGCCAGCTCACCACGATCGGGACTTGCAACTAATGAAAAACTGTTTTTT. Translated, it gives CASSPRSGLATNEKLFF.

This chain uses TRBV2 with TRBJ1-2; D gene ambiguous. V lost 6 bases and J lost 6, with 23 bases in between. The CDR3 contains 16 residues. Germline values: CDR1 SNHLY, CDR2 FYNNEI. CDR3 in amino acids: CASSARVKGGRNGYTF. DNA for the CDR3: TGTGCCAGCAGCGCCCGCGTTAAGGGCGGGCGCAATGGCTACACCTTC.

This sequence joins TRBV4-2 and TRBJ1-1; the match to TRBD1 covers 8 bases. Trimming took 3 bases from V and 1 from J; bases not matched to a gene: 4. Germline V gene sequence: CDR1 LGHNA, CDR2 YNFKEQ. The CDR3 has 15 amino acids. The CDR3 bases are TGTGCCAGCAGCCAGGAGGACAGGGAGAACACTGAAGCTTTCTTT. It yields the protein CASSQEDRENTEAFF.

DNA of the CDR3: TGTGCCAGCAGCCCAAGGACAGACAATGAGCAGTTCTTC. This sequence encodes CASSPRTDNEQFF. The chain links TRBV14 to TRBJ2-1, with D tentatively TRBD1 (6 bases). V was clipped by 4 bases and J by 5 bases, with 9 bases between them. This CDR3 has 13 amino acids. Germline lookup yields CDR1 SGHDN and CDR2 FVKESK.

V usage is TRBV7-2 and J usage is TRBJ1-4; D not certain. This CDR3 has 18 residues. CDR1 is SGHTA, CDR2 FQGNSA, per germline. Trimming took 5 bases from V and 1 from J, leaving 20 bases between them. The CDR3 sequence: CASSPRSESRVTNEKLFF. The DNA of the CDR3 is TGTGCCAGCAGCCCCCGATCGGAATCTCGGGTAACTAATGAAAAACTGTTTTTT.

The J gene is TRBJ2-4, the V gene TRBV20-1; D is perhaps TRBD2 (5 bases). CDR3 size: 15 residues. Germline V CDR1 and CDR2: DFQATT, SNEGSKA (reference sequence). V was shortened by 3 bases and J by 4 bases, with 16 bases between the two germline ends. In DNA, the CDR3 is TGCAGTGCTAGTGCTTCCATGACGGGGAAAAACATTCAGTACTTC. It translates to CSASASMTGKNIQYF.

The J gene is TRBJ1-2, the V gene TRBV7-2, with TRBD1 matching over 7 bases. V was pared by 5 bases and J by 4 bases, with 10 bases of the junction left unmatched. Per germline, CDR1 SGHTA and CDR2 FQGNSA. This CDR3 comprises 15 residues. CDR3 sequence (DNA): TGTGCCAGCAGCCCTCGGACAGGAGCGTTCTATGGCTACACCTTC. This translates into CASSPRTGAFYGYTF.

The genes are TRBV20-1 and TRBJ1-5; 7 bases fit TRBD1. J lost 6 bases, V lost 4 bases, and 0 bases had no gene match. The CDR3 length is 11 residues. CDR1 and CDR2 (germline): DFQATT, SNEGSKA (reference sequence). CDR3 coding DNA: TGCAGTGCTAAGGGGGCTCAGCCCCAGCATTTT. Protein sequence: CSAKGAQPQHF.

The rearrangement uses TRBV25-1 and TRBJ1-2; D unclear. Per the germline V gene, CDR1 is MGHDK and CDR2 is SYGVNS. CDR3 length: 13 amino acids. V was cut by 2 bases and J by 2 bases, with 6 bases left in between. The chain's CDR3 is CASSEGQNYGYTF. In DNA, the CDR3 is TGTGCCAGCAGTGAAGGGCAAAACTATGGCTACACCTTC.

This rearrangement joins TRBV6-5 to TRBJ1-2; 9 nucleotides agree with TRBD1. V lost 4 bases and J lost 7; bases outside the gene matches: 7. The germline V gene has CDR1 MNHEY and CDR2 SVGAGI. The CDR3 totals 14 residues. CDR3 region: CASSLPGTGLGYTF. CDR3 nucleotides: TGTGCCAGCAGTTTACCCGGGACAGGGCTTGGCTACACCTTC.

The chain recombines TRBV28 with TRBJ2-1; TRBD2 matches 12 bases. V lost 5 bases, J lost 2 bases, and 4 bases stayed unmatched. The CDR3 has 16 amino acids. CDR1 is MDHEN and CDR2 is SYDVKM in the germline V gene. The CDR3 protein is CASSELAGGPYNEQFF. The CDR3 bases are TGTGCCAGCAGTGAACTAGCGGGGGGCCCCTACAATGAGCAGTTCTTC.

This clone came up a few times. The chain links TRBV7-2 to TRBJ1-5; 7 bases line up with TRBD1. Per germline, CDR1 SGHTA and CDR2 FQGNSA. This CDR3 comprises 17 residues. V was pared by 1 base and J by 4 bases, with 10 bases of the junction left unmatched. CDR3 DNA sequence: TGTGCCAGCAGCTTAGATGGGGGGCAGGGGGGAAATCAGCCCCAGCATTTT. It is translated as CASSLDGGQGGNQPQHF. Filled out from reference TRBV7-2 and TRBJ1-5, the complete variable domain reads GAGVSQSPSNKVTEKGKDVELRCDPISGHTALYWYRQSLGQGLEFLIYFQGNSAPDKSGLPSDRFSAERTGGSVSTLTIQRTQQEDSAVYLCASSLDGGQGGNQPQHFGDGTRLSIL.

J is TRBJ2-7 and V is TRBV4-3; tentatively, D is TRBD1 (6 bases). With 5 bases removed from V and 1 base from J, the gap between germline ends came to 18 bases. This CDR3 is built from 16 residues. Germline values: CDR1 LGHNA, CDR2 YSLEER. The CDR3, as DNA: TGCGCCAGCAGCGAGAGGGGGATCGGTGGGTCCTACGAGCAGTACTTC. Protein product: CASSERGIGGSYEQYF.

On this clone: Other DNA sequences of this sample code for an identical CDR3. The CDR3 nucleotides read TGTGCCAGCTCACCAGGAGAAGACACTGAAGCTTTCTTT. Protein: CASSPGEDTEAFF. This rearrangement joins TRBV18 to TRBJ1-1, with D unclear. V shed 2 bases and J shed 3 bases, with 7 bases lying between them. The CDR3 is 13 residues long. CDR1 is KGHSH and CDR2 is LQKENI in the germline V gene.

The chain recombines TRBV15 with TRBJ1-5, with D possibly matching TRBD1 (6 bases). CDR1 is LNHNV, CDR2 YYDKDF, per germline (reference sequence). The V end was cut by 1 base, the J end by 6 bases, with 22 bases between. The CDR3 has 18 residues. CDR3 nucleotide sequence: TGTGCCACCAGCAGAGTCCCAACCAAGCAGGGGACCACTCAGCCCCAGCATTTT. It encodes CATSRVPTKQGTTQPQHF.

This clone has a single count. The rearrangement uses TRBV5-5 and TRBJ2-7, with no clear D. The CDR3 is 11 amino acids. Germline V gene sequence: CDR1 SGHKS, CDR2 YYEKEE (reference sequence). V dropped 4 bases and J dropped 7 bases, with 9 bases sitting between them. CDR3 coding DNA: TGTGCCAGCAGCGTTGCCGGGGAGCAGTACTTC. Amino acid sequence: CASSVAGEQYF.

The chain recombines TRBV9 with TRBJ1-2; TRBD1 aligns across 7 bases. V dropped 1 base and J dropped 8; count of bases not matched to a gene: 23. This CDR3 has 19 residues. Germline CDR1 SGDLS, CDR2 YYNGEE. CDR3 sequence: CASSVRTGREEENGGGYTF. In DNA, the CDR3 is TGTGCCAGCAGCGTAAGGACAGGACGAGAGGAGGAGAATGGGGGCGGCTACACCTTC. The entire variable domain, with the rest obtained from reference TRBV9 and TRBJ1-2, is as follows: DSGVTQTPKHLITATGQRVTLRCSPRSGDLSVYWYQQSLDQGLQFLIQYYNGEERAKGNILERFSAQQFPDLHSELNLSSLELGDSALYFCASSVRTGREEENGGGYTFGSGTRLTVV.

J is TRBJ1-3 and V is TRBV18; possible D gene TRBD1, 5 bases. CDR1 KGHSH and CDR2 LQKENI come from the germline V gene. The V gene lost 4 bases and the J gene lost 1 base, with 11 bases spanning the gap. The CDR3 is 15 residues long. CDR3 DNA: TGTGCCAGCTCACGGCAGGGAACATCTGGAAACACCATATATTTT. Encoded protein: CASSRQGTSGNTIYF.

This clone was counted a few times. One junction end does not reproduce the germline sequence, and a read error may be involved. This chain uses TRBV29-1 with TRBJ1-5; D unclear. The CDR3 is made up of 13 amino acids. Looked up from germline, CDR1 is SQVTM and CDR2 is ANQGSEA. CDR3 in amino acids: CSVQDHSNQPQHF. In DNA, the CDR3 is TGCAGCGTTCAAGACCATAGCAATCAGCCCCAGCATTTT.

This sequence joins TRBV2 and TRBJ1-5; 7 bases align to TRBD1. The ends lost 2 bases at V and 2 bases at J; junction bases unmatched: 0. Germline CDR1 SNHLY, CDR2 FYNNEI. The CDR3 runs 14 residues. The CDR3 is CASSETGGNQPQHF. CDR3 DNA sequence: TGTGCCAGCAGTGAAACAGGGGGCAATCAGCCCCAGCATTTT.

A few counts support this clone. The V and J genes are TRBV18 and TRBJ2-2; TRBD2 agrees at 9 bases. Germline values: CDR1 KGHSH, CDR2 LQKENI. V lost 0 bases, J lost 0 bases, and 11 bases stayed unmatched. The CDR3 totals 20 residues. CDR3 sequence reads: CASSPPLSGGGAPNTGELFF. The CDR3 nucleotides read TGTGCCAGCTCACCACCGTTATCCGGCGGGGGGGCCCCGAACACCGGGGAGCTGTTTTTT.

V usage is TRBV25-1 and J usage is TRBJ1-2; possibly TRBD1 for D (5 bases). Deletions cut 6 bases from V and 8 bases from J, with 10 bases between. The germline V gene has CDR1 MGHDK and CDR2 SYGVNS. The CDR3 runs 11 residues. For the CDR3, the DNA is TGTGCCAGCAGGGGGGGAGGCGGCTACACCTTC. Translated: CASRGGGGYTF.

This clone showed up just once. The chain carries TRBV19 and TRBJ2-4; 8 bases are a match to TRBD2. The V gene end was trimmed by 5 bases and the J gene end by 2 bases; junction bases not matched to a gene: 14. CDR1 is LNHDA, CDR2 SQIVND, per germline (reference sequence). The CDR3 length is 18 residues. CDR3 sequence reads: CASSLYPGGAVTKNIQYF. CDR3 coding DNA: TGTGCCAGTAGTCTCTACCCCGGGGGGGCCGTGACCAAAAACATTCAGTACTTC.

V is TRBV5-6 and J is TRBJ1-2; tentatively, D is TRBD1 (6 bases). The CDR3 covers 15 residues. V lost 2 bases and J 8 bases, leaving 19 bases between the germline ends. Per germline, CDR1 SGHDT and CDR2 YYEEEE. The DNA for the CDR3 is TGTGCCAGCAGCTTCGGGACTAGTGGGGGGGCCGGCTACACCTTC. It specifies CASSFGTSGGAGYTF.